This T cell receptor (beta chain) was captured in a study of T cell repertoires in cytomegalovirus infection. A single record per CDR3 protein comes from TCRdb applying MiXCR to the reads. The repertoire holds 150,000 to 200,000 distinct CDR3 sequences, with nearly 9.5% as singletons. This clonotype occurred many times. Sequenced input: PBMCs. The TCR was taken from a human donor in good health (CMV status not recorded). Some clones in this sample may be carry-over from other donors' samples.

The CDR3 nucleotides are TGTGCCAGCAGCTCCGAACAGGGGACCGGGGAGCTGTTTTTT. It specifies CASSSEQGTGELFF. The chain combines TRBV7-6 with TRBJ2-2; 7 bases are a match to TRBD1. In germline, CDR1 is SGHVS, CDR2 FNYEAQ. The CDR3 consists of 14 residues. With V trimmed by 4 bases and J by 5 bases, 4 bases remained unmatched.